This entry features one T cell receptor (beta chain) sequence. What it recognizes is unknown. The sample is drawn from a study of pediatric ulcerative colitis. General study results and limits: Substantially fewer templates came from a couple of patients' blood samples. Rectal repertoires separated controls, mild-moderate and acute severe colitis.

Sequencing was at survey level. The repertoire was sequenced with immunoSEQ multiplex PCR; TCRdb's copy has only in-frame clones and lacks some. This sample has about 36,000 clones; over 80% occur once, and the top ten carry approximately 25%. The sequence came from a girl between 10 and 17 years old with moderate ulcerative colitis. Sequenced: blood.

CDR3 in amino acids: CASSPQGGTEAFF. In DNA, the CDR3 is TGTGCCAGCAGTCCTCAGGGTGGCACTGAAGCTTTCTTT. The rearrangement uses TRBV6-6 and TRBJ1-1, with D possibly matching TRBD1 (5 bases). The CDR3 has 13 residues. Germline assignment: CDR1 MNHNY and CDR2 SVGAGI (reference sequence). V lost 5 bases and J 4 bases, leaving 11 bases between the germline ends.